This T cell receptor beta chain was identified in a study of OX40 agonist ivuxolimab in advanced cancers. Study-level information: Earlier treatment with anti-PD-1, anti-PD-L1 or anti-CTLA-4 was permitted, and under 50% had received some.

This table comes from immunoSEQ multiplex PCR, and its TCRdb copy is limited to in-frame clones, with some not included. Found here are about 83,000 clones, about four fifths of them singletons; the top ten hold around 7.8%. The source of this sequence is an adult with an advanced solid tumor such as melanoma, head and neck, liver or kidney cancer. The sequencing here drew on CD4+ or CD8+ T cells sorted from blood, taken in a trial of the OX40 agonist ivuxolimab.

As DNA, the CDR3 is TGTGCCAGCAACTTGGGGGCCAGCGATGAGCAGTTCTTC. As protein: CASNLGASDEQFF. The chain has TRBV2 and TRBJ2-1, with D perhaps matching TRBD1 (6 bases). Germline lookup yields CDR1 SNHLY and CDR2 FYNNEI. CDR3 length equals 13 residues. The germline V and J ends were trimmed by 7 bases and 8 bases, with 15 bases remaining between them.